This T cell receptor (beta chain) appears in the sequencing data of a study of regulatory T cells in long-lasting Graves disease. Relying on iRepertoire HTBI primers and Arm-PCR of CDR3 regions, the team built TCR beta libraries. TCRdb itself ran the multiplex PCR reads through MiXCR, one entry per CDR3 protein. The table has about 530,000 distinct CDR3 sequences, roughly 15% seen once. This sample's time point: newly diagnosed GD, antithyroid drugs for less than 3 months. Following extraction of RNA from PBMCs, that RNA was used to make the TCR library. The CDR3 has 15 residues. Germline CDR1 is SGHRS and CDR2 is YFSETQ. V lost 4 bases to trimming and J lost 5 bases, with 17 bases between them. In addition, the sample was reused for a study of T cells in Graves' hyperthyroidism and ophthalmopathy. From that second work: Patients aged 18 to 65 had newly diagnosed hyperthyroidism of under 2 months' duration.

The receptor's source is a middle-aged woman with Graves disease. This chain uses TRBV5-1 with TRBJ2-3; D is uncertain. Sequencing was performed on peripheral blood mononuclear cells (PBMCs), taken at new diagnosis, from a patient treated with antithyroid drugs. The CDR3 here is CASSPTPPNQDTQYF. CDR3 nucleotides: TGCGCCAGCAGCCCCACCCCCCCGAACCAAGATACGCAGTATTTT.